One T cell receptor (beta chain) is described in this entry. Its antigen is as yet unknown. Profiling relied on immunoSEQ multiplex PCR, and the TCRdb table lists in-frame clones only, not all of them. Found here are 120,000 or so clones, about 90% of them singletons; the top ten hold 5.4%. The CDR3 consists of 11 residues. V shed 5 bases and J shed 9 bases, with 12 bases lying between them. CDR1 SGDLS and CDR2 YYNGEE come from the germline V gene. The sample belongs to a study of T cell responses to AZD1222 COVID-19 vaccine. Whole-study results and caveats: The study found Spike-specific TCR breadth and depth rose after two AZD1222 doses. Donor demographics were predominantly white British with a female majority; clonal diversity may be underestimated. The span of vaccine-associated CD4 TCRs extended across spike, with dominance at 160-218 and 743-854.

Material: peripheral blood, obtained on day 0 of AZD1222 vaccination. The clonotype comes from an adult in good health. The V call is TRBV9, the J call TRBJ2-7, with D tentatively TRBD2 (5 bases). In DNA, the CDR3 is TGTGCCAGCAGTTCCCGGGGAGTGCAGTACTTC. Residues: CASSSRGVQYF. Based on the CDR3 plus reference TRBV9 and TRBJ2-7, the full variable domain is DSGVTQTPKHLITATGQRVTLRCSPRSGDLSVYWYQQSLDQGLQFLIQYYNGEERAKGNILERFSAQQFPDLHSELNLSSLELGDSALYFCASSSRGVQYFGPGTRLTVT.